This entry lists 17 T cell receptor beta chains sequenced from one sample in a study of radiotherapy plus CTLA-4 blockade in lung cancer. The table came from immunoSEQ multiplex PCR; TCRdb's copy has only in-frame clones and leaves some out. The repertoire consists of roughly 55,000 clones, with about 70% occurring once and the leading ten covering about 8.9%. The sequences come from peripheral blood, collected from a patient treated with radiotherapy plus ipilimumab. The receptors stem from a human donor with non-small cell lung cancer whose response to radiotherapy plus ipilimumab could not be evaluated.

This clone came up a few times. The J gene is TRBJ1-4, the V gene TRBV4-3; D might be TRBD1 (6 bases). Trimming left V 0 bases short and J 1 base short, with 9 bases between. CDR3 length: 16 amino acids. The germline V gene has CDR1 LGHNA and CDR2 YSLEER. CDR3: CASSQDPRGTNEKLFF. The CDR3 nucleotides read TGCGCCAGCAGCCAAGATCCCAGGGGAACTAATGAAAAACTGTTTTTT.

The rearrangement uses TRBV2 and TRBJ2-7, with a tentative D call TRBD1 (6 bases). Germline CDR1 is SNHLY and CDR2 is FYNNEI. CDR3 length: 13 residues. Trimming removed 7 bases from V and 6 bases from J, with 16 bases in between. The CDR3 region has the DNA TGTGCCAGCAAGTTAACAGGGTCGGCCGAGCAGTACTTC. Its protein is CASKLTGSAEQYF.

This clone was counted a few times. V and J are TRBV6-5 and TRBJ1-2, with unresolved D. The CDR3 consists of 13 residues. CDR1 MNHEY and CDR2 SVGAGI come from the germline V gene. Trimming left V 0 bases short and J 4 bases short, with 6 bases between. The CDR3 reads CASSYSKSYGYTF. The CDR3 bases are TGTGCCAGCAGTTACTCGAAGAGCTATGGCTACACCTTC.

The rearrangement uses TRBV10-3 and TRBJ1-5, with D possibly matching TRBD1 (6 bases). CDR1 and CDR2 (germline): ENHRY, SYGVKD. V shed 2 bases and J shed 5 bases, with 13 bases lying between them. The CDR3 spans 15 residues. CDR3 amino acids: CAISERKGDDQPQHF. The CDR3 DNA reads TGTGCCATCAGTGAGCGGAAGGGGGACGATCAGCCCCAGCATTTT.

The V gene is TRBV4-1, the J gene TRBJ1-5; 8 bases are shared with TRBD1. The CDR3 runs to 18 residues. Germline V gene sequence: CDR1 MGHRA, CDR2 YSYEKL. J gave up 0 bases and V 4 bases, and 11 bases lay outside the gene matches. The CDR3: CASSPRTGLGDSNQPQHF. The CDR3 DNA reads TGCGCCAGCAGCCCAAGGACAGGGCTTGGGGATAGCAATCAGCCCCAGCATTTT.

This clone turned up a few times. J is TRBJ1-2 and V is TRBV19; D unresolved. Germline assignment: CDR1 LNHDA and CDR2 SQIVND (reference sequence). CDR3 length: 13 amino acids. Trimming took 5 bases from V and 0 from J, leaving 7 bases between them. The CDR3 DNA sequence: TGTGCCAGTAGTCGGCGGACTAACTATGGCTACACCTTC. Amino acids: CASSRRTNYGYTF.

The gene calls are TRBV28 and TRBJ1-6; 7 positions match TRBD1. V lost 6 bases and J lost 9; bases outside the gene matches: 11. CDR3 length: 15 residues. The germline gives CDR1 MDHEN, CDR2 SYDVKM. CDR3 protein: CASRLTGDRGSPLHF. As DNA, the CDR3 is TGTGCCAGCAGGCTCACAGGGGATCGAGGTTCACCCCTCCACTTT.

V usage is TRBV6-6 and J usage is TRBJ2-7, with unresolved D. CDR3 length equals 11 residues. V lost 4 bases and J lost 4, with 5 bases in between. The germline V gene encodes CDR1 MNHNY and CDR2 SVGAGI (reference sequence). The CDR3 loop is CASSSLYEQYF. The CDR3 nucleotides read TGTGCCAGCAGTTCGTTATACGAGCAGTACTTC.

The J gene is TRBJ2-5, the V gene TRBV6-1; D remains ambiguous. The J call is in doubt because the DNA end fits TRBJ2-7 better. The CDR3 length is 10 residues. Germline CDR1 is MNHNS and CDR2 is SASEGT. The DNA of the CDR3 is TGTGCCAGCGTTGACTACGAGCAGTACTTC. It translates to CASVDYEQYF.

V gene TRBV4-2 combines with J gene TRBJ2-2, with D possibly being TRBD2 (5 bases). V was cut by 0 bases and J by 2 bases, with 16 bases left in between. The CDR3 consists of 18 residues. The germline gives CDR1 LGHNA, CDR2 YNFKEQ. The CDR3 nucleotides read TGTGCCAGCAGCCAAGAGGGTCGGCGGGCGGCTAACACCGGGGAGCTGTTTTTT. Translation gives CASSQEGRRAANTGELFF.

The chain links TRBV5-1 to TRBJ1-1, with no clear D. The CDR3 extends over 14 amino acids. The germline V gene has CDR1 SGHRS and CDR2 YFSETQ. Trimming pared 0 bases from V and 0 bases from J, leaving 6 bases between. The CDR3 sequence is CASSLDGMNTEAFF. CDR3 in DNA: TGCGCCAGCAGCTTGGACGGTATGAACACTGAAGCTTTCTTT.

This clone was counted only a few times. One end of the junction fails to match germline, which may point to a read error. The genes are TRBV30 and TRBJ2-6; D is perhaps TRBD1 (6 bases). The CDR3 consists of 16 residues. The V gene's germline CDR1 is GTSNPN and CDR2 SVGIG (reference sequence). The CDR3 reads CACYPTGHVGVNVLTF. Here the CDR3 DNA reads TGTGCCTGTTATCCAACAGGGCACGTCGGGGTCAACGTCCTGACTTTC.

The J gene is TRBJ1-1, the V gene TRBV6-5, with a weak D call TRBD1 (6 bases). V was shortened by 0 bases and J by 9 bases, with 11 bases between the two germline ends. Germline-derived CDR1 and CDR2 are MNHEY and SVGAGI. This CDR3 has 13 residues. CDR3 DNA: TGTGCCAGCAGTTACTCGACAACAGGGCAAGCTTTCTTT. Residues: CASSYSTTGQAFF.

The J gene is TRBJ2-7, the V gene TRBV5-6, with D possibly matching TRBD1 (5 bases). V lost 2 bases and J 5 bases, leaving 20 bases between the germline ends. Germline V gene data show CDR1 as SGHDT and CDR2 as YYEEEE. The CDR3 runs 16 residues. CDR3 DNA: TGTGCCAGCAGCTTTTTTTACCGGGCCCTAGGGGACGAGCAGTACTTC. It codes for CASSFFYRALGDEQYF.

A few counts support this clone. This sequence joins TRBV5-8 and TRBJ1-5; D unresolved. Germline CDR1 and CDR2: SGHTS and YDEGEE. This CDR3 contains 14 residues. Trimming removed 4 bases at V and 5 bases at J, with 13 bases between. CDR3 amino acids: CASSQDTSYQPQHF. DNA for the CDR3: TGTGCCAGCAGCCAAGACACCTCGTATCAGCCCCAGCATTTT.

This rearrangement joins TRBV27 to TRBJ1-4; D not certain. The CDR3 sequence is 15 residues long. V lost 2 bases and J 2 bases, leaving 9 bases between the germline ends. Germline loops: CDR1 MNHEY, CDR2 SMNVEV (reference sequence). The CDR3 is CASSLNQATNEKLFF. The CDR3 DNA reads TGTGCCAGCAGTTTAAATCAGGCGACTAATGAAAAACTGTTTTTT.

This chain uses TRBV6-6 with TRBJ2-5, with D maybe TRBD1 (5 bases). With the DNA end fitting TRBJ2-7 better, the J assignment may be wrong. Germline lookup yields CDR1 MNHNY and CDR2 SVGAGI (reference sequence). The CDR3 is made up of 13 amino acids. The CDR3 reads CASSLDSRSEQYF. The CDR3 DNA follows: TGTGCCAGCAGTCTCGACAGCCGCTCCGAGCAGTACTTC.